This TCR beta chain is drawn from a study of identical twins. Regarding the study as a whole: Models underestimated how often monozygotic twins shared out-of-frame TCR alpha. Out-of-frame alpha sequences common to twins exhibited a surplus of low generation probability.

As regards this clonotype: What it binds is unknown.

V was trimmed by 4 bases and J by 4 bases, leaving 17 bases between them. CDR3 size: 16 residues. CDR1 is SEHNR, CDR2 FQNEAQ, per germline (reference sequence). After template switching added a universal primer site, the resulting cDNA carried unique molecular identifiers. TCRdb processed the 5' RACE reads anew with MiXCR; each CDR3 protein has one entry. The sample lists 400,000 to 500,000 distinct CDR3 sequences; 13% to 15% were seen once. The same sample was also used in a study of yellow fever vaccine responses in identical twins. That paper states: Reports say the vaccine T cell response in twins looked partly convergent and partly personalized.

The receptor comes from a woman aged 18-29 years in good health. The material sequenced was CD4+ T cells sorted from blood. This sequence joins TRBV7-9 and TRBJ1-5, with TRBD1 as a possible D gene (5 bases). The CDR3 DNA reads as TGTGCCAGCAGCTCGTTTGGCCAGGGCTTGAATCAGCCCCAGCATTTT. This gives the protein CASSSFGQGLNQPQHF.